This TCR beta chain was retrieved from a study of graft-versus-host responses after intestinal transplantation. Overall study: The transplants performed in recipients were multivisceral, liver-intestinal, or isolated intestinal. Once they had received anti-thymocyte globulin induction, all recipients took tacrolimus and steroids for approximately three years.

In regard to this clone: Its antigen remains unidentified.

Assay used: immunoSEQ multiplex PCR; TCRdb lists only in-frame clones, some missing. The sample has over 80,000 clones, roughly 91% seen once; the top ten hold about 0.18%. Germline CDR1 is SGHRS and CDR2 is YFSETQ. Trimming took off 5 bases at V and 3 bases at J, with 16 bases between the two ends. The CDR3 contains 15 residues. The gene calls are TRBV5-1 and TRBJ2-3; the D gene is possibly TRBD2 (6 bases). The source material was unstimulated CD4+ T cells sorted from spleen or lymph node cells, sampled before transplant. This receptor was obtained from a human donor who was the organ donor for an intestinal transplant. The CDR3 is CASSSQRGRTDTQYF. The CDR3 region has the DNA TGCGCCAGCAGTTCACAGCGAGGGAGGACAGATACGCAGTATTTT. Full variable domain (remainder filled in from reference TRBV5-1 and TRBJ2-3): KAGVTQTPRYLIKTRGQQVTLSCSPISGHRSVSWYQQTPGQGLQFLFEYFSETQRNKGNFPGRFSGRQFSNSRSEMNVSTLELGDSALYLCASSSQRGRTDTQYFGPGTRLTVL.